These 21 T cell receptor beta chains came from one sample sequenced in a study of regulatory T cells in long-lasting Graves disease. Arm-PCR of CDR3 regions and iRepertoire HTBI primers were the basis on which TCR beta libraries were built. TCRdb reprocessed the multiplex PCR reads via MiXCR and lists one record per CDR3 protein. The repertoire consists of 350,000 to 450,000 distinct CDR3 sequences, with roughly 21% occurring once and the leading ten covering 14%. The time point denotes: persistent/refractory GD, antithyroid drugs over 5 years with positive TRAb. PBMC-extracted RNA yielded the TCR library. Sequences were derived from peripheral blood mononuclear cells (PBMCs), sampled when the disease was refractory, from a patient treated with antithyroid drugs. These receptor sequences come from a female donor with Graves disease.

A few counts support this clonotype. The chain uses TRBV20-1 and TRBJ2-3, with D tentatively TRBD2 (6 bases). The length of the CDR3 is 15 residues. V lost 6 bases, J lost 1 base, and 17 bases lay in between. Germline lookup yields CDR1 DFQATT and CDR2 SNEGSKA (reference sequence). CDR3: CSALSPIAGTDTQYF. DNA of the CDR3: TGCAGTGCCCTATCACCTATAGCGGGCACAGATACGCAGTATTTT.

Turning to this clonotype: The junction and the germline gene differ at one end; a read error may be behind it. The V call is TRBV6-1, the J call TRBJ2-6; D might be TRBD1 (5 bases). The length of the CDR3 is 14 residues. Germline assignment: CDR1 MNHNS and CDR2 SASEGT. CDR3 loop: CASVLGSGASVLTF. In nucleotides, the CDR3 is TGTGCCAGCGTTCTGGGTTCTGGGGCCAGCGTCCTGACTTTC.

This chain uses TRBV6-1 with TRBJ2-5, with no clear D. The V gene's germline CDR1 is MNHNS and CDR2 SASEGT. The V end lost 5 bases, the J end lost 5 bases, and 9 bases lay between the germline ends. CDR3 length: 12 residues. The CDR3 region has the DNA TGTGCCAGCAGTCCTAGTAAGGAGACCCAGTACTTC. It encodes CASSPSKETQYF.

The sample holds many counts of this clonotype. This chain joins TRBV7-3 and TRBJ2-2; D is ambiguous. Germline lookup yields CDR1 SGHTA and CDR2 FQGTGA. This CDR3 is 14 amino acids long. V lost 5 bases to trimming and J lost 0 bases, with 7 bases between them. CDR3 sequence reads: CASSTTTNTGELFF. CDR3 in DNA: TGTGCCAGCAGCACGACAACGAACACCGGGGAGCTGTTTTTT.

Concerning this clonotype itself: A read error may explain this, as a much larger clone is one base away. The chain uses TRBV10-3 and TRBJ2-7, with D perhaps assigned TRBD1 or TRBD2 (7 bases each). The CDR3 is 15 residues long. The germline V gene has CDR1 ENHRY and CDR2 SYGVKD. The CDR3 region is CAIGESGEGAAEQYF. CDR3 nucleotide sequence: TGTGCCATCGGTGAGTCGGGGGAGGGGGCTGCCGAGCAGTACTTC.

V usage is TRBV24-1 and J usage is TRBJ2-2; no clear D. CDR1 and CDR2 from the germline V gene are KGHDR and SFDVKD. V was clipped by 4 bases and J by 8 bases, with 4 bases between them. The CDR3 loop spans 11 amino acids. CDR3 loop: CATSERGELFF. The DNA of the CDR3 is TGTGCCACCAGTGAGAGGGGGGAGCTGTTTTTT.

This clonotype was counted between two and nine times. J is TRBJ2-5 and V is TRBV20-1; no definite D call. Germline V gives CDR1 DFQATT, CDR2 SNEGSKA (reference sequence). CDR3 length equals 13 residues. The V end lost 8 bases, the J end lost 1 base, and 14 bases lay between the germline ends. The CDR3 nucleotides are TGCAGTTCTCTGGCGGCTAGCCAAGAGACCCAGTACTTC. It codes for CSSLAASQETQYF.

The CDR3 DNA is TGTGCCAGCAGTTACTTCGACATAAACAATGAGCAGTTCTTC. Translating it yields CASSYFDINNEQFF. This chain joins TRBV6-2 or TRBV6-3 and TRBJ2-1; unclear D gene. The length of the CDR3 is 14 residues. V shed 1 base and J shed 5 bases, with 9 bases lying between them. Germline-derived CDR1 and CDR2 are MNHEY and SVGEGT.

The chain has TRBV27 and TRBJ1-2, with D maybe TRBD1 (5 bases). The length of the CDR3 is 14 residues. V lost 5 bases and J lost 0, with 10 bases in between. Germline lookup yields CDR1 MNHEY and CDR2 SMNVEV (reference sequence). The chain's CDR3 is CASSPRGSNYGYTF. The CDR3 DNA reads TGTGCCAGCAGTCCACGGGGCTCTAACTATGGCTACACCTTC.

This clonotype was detected ten times or more. This chain uses TRBV2 with TRBJ2-6, with 9 bases that match TRBD1. The V segment lost 2 bases and the J segment 0 bases; nucleotides outside the gene matches: 5. The CDR3 covers 18 residues. The germline gives CDR1 SNHLY, CDR2 FYNNEI. The CDR3 reads CASSERGQGISGANVLTF. The CDR3 bases are TGTGCCAGCAGTGAACGGGGACAGGGTATCTCTGGGGCCAACGTCCTGACTTTC. The variable domain in full, completed from reference TRBV2 and TRBJ2-6, reads EPEVTQTPSHQVTQMGQEVILRCVPISNHLYFYWYRQILGQKVEFLVSFYNNEISEKSEIFDDQFSVERPDGSNFTLKIRSTKLEDSAMYFCASSERGQGISGANVLTFGAGSRLTVL.

This chain's CDR3 is CSAKSGVPGELFF. The CDR3 region has the DNA TGCAGTGCTAAAAGCGGGGTCCCCGGGGAGCTGTTTTTT. The chain recombines TRBV20-1 with TRBJ2-2; TRBD2 agrees at 7 bases. The CDR3 extends over 13 amino acids. Germline CDR1 reads DFQATT; CDR2 reads SNEGSKA (reference sequence). Trimming cost V 4 bases and J 6 bases; bases outside gene matches: 5.

In this sample, this clonotype turned up many times. The chain uses TRBV30 and TRBJ1-1; TRBD1 is a possible D gene (6 bases). V was cut by 2 bases and J by 6 bases, with 13 bases left in between. CDR3 length equals 13 residues. Germline V gives CDR1 GTSNPN, CDR2 SVGIG (reference sequence). CDR3 DNA sequence: TGTGCCTGGAGTATTCGGGGGGCCGCTGAAGCTTTCTTT. It specifies CAWSIRGAAEAFF.

This clonotype was counted only a few times. This chain uses TRBV29-1 with TRBJ2-2, with D perhaps matching TRBD2 (6 bases). The V end lost 7 bases, the J end lost 6 bases, and 15 bases lay between the germline ends. From germline, CDR1 is SQVTM and CDR2 ANQGSEA. The CDR3 runs 13 residues. CDR3 bases: TGCAGCGCCGGCCGAGGAGGGCCCGGGGAGCTGTTTTTT. It codes for CSAGRGGPGELFF.

This clonotype was seen just once. The rearrangement joins TRBV4-1 to TRBJ2-7; D gene unclear. The germline gives CDR1 MGHRA, CDR2 YSYEKL. There are 15 residues in the CDR3. Between the trimmed V and J ends, which lost 0 bases and 9 bases, there was a span of 18 bases. CDR3 region: CASSQDSQYHASQYF. The CDR3 DNA sequence: TGCGCCAGCAGCCAAGATAGCCAGTATCACGCTTCGCAGTACTTC.

This clonotype appeared many times. The chain is built from TRBV28 and TRBJ2-4; 12 nucleotides match TRBD1. Trimming removed 5 bases from V and 4 bases from J; junction bases left unmatched: 12. Germline V lookup: CDR1 MDHEN, CDR2 SYDVKM. CDR3 length: 18 amino acids. The CDR3 sequence: CASSPLYWDRGPKNIQYF. The CDR3 DNA reads TGTGCCAGCAGTCCCCTTTACTGGGACAGGGGGCCGAAAAACATTCAGTACTTC. Full variable domain (rest looked up from reference TRBV28 and TRBJ2-4): DVKVTQSSRYLVKRTGEKVFLECVQDMDHENMFWYRQDPGLGLRLIYFSYDVKMKEKGDIPEGYSVSREKKERFSLILESASTNQTSMYLCASSPLYWDRGPKNIQYFGAGTRLSVL.

This chain links TRBV7-3 with TRBJ1-1; D is unclear. CDR1 is SGHTA, CDR2 FQGTGA, per germline. V lost 1 base and J 1 base, leaving 13 bases between the germline ends. This CDR3 contains 16 residues. CDR3 nucleotides: TGTGCCAGCAGCTTAAATTCAGCAGGAGAGAACACTGAAGCTTTCTTT. Residues: CASSLNSAGENTEAFF.

The rearrangement uses TRBV11-2 and TRBJ2-1; D unresolved. The germline V gene has CDR1 SGHAT and CDR2 FQNNGV. The length of the CDR3 is 14 residues. Trimming took 1 base from V and 4 from J, leaving 8 bases between them. In DNA, the CDR3 is TGTGCCAGCAGCTTAGGGTACGCGTACAATGAGCAGTTCTTC. Its translation is CASSLGYAYNEQFF.

This chain links TRBV10-2 with TRBJ2-5, with a weak D call TRBD2 (5 bases). The CDR3 is made up of 14 amino acids. V lost 5 bases to trimming and J lost 5 bases, with 15 bases between them. Germline lookup yields CDR1 WSHSY and CDR2 SAAADI. In DNA form, the CDR3 reads TGCGCCAGCAGTAATCCAAGCGGAGCTGAGACCCAGTACTTC. Translation gives CASSNPSGAETQYF.

The CDR3 DNA is TGTGCCAGCAGTGAAACCGGGACCGCTACCTACGAGCAGTACTTC. Translated, it gives CASSETGTATYEQYF. The V and J genes are TRBV6-1 and TRBJ2-7; D possibly matches TRBD1 or TRBD2 (5 bases each). Germline CDR1 and CDR2: MNHNS and SASEGT. Trimming took 2 bases from V and 2 from J, leaving 13 bases between them. The CDR3 length is 15 residues.

V is TRBV5-4 and J is TRBJ1-1; maybe TRBD1 (5 bases). The CDR3 totals 13 residues. Germline CDR1 is SGHNT and CDR2 is YYREEE (reference sequence). V was cut by 7 bases and J by 3 bases, with 13 bases left in between. CDR3 loop: CASAPRRDTEAFF. The CDR3 DNA is TGTGCCAGCGCCCCTCGCAGGGACACTGAAGCTTTCTTT.

This chain uses TRBV4-1 with TRBJ2-7, with D perhaps matching TRBD1 (6 bases). Trimming pared 0 bases from V and 7 bases from J, leaving 13 bases between. Germline V gene lookup returns CDR1 MGHRA and CDR2 YSYEKL. CDR3 size: 14 residues. In DNA form, the CDR3 reads TGCGCCAGCAGCCAAGATACAGGGTTGATTGAGCAGTACTTC. It yields the protein CASSQDTGLIEQYF.